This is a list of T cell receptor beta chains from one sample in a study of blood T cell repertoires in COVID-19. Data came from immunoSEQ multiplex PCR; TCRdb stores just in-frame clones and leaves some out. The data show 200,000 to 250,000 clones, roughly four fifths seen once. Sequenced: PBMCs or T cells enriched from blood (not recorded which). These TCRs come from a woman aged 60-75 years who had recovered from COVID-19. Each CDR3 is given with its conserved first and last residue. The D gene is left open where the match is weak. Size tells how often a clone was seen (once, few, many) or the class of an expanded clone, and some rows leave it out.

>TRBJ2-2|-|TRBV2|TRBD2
CASSEGLAGYANTGELFF
TGTGCCAGCAGTGAAGGACTAGCGGGATACGCGAACACCGGGGAGCTGTTTTTT
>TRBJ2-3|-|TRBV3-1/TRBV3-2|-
CASSPTGTSTDTQYF
TGTGCCAGCAGCCCGACGGGAACTAGCACAGATACGCAGTATTTT
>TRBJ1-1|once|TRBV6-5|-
CASSTTATNTEAFF
TGTGCCAGCAGTACGACAGCGACGAACACTGAAGCTTTCTTT
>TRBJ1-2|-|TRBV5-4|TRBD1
CASSPVQGAGYTF
TGTGCCAGCAGCCCGGTACAGGGGGCGGGCTACACCTTC
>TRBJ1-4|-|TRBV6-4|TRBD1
CASRDSPDRDNNEKLFF
TGTGCCAGCAGAGATTCCCCGGACAGGGACAACAATGAAAAACTGTTTTTT
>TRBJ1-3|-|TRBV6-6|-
CASMKNSELGNTIYF
TGTGCCAGTATGAAGAACAGTGAACTTGGAAACACCATATATTTT
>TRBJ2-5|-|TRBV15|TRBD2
CATSSSGGASETQYF
TGTGCCACCAGCAGTAGCGGGGGGGCCTCCGAGACCCAGTACTTC
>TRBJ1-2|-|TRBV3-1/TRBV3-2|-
CASSQGRSGWSGYTF
TGTGCCAGCAGCCAGGGCCGTTCGGGGTGGAGTGGCTACACCTTC
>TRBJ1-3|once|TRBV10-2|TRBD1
CASSELGQGVGNTIYF
TGCGCCAGCAGTGAACTAGGACAGGGTGTCGGAAACACCATATATTTT
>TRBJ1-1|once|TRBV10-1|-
CASSERSGTAGTEAFF
TGCGCCAGCAGTGAGAGATCCGGGACTGCGGGGACTGAAGCTTTCTTT
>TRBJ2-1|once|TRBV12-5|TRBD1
CASGWGQGAGNEQFF
TGTGCTAGTGGTTGGGGACAGGGGGCGGGCAATGAGCAGTTCTTC
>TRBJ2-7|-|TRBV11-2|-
CASSLGGVGVFEQYF
TGTGCCAGCAGCTTAGGCGGCGTAGGGGTATTCGAGCAGTACTTC
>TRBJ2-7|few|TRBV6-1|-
CASSERFESWTNEQYF
TGTGCCAGCAGTGAACGGTTTGAGTCCTGGACTAACGAGCAGTACTTC
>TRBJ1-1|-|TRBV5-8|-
CASSPGSGARTEAFF
TGTGCCAGCAGCCCGGGTAGCGGGGCAAGGACTGAAGCTTTCTTT
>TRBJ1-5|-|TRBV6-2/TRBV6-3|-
CASSYSRQSNQPQHF
TGTGCCAGCAGTTACTCCCGACAGAGCAATCAGCCCCAGCATTTT
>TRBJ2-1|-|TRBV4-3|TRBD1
CASSQDWTGSNEQFF
TGCGCCAGCAGCCAAGATTGGACAGGGTCCAATGAGCAGTTCTTC